What follows are 21 T cell receptor beta chains derived from one specimen sequenced in a study of shared clonotypes between healthy human individuals. Only in-frame clones appear in the TCRdb table, and some are missing; sequencing was by immunoSEQ multiplex PCR. This table holds over 700,000 clones, 72% found once. Sample: memory CD4+ T cells sorted from blood. Subset noted: CD45RA-negative fraction. Receptors were obtained from a woman younger than 45 in good health.

The chain couples TRBV27 to TRBJ2-7, with D uncertain. Germline CDR1 MNHEY, CDR2 SMNVEV (reference sequence). The V gene lost 4 bases and the J gene lost 3 bases, with 16 bases spanning the gap. The CDR3 spans 15 residues. The CDR3 region is CASSSPASRRYEQYF. The CDR3 region has the DNA TGTGCCAGCAGTTCCCCAGCTTCCCGGCGCTACGAGCAGTACTTC.

This clone has only a few counts. The chain couples TRBV19 to TRBJ2-6; D ambiguous. The germline V gene has CDR1 LNHDA and CDR2 SQIVND (reference sequence). The CDR3 totals 16 residues. V lost 1 base to trimming and J lost 0 bases, with 7 bases between them. CDR3 DNA sequence: TGTGCCAGTAGTATAGGGGCCGCCTCTGGGGCCAACGTCCTGACTTTC. Translating it yields CASSIGAASGANVLTF.

CDR3 nucleotide sequence: TGTGCCAGCAGCCAATTTATCGGGAGAGCCGGGGAGCTGTTTTTT. Translation: CASSQFIGRAGELFF. The V gene is TRBV7-2, the J gene TRBJ2-2, with a weak D call TRBD2 (6 bases). In germline, CDR1 is SGHTA, CDR2 FQGNSA. CDR3 length: 15 amino acids. Trimming removed 5 bases from V and 6 bases from J, with 16 bases in between.

The chain has TRBV7-8 and TRBJ1-5; 8 bases match TRBD1. CDR3 length equals 17 residues. CDR1 is SGHVS, CDR2 FQNEAQ, per germline. Unmatched junction bases numbered 8, after V lost 2 bases and J lost 2 bases. The CDR3 loop reads CASSLSAGGMGNQPQHF. The CDR3 bases are TGTGCCAGCAGCTTAAGTGCAGGGGGCATGGGCAATCAGCCCCAGCATTTT.

V usage is TRBV9 and J usage is TRBJ2-1; 7 positions match TRBD1. The V gene's germline CDR1 is SGDLS and CDR2 YYNGEE. There are 14 residues in the CDR3. Germline trimming cut 2 bases from V and 1 base from J; bases unmatched to any gene: 0. CDR3: CASSVTGSYNEQFF. CDR3 DNA: TGTGCCAGCAGCGTGACAGGGTCCTACAATGAGCAGTTCTTC.

V is TRBV18 and J is TRBJ2-7; TRBD1 matches at 8 bases. CDR3 length equals 15 residues. The V and J ends lost 0 bases and 2 bases, in that order; junction bases with no gene match: 3. The V gene's germline CDR1 is KGHSH and CDR2 LQKENI. The CDR3 reads CASSPPGRGPYEQYF. The CDR3, as DNA: TGTGCCAGCTCACCACCGGGCAGGGGGCCCTACGAGCAGTACTTC.

This clone showed up many times. This chain links TRBV5-1 with TRBJ2-2; no firm D call. Germline assignment: CDR1 SGHRS and CDR2 YFSETQ. The CDR3 consists of 15 residues. Deletions cut 0 bases from V and 0 bases from J, with 6 bases between. The DNA of the CDR3 is TGCGCCAGCAGCTTGGGACCTACGAACACCGGGGAGCTGTTTTTT. It is translated as CASSLGPTNTGELFF.

A few counts support this clone. The chain links TRBV19 to TRBJ1-4; TRBD1 matches 7 bases. The CDR3 runs 16 residues. The germline V gene encodes CDR1 LNHDA and CDR2 SQIVND (reference sequence). V gave up 5 bases and J gave up 0 bases; unmatched junction bases: 6. CDR3 protein: CASSLRQGATNEKLFF. CDR3 DNA sequence: TGTGCCAGTAGTCTACGACAGGGCGCAACTAATGAAAAACTGTTTTTT.

The chain links TRBV5-8 to TRBJ2-3; D gene unclear. The germline V gene has CDR1 SGHTS and CDR2 YDEGEE. The CDR3 has 14 residues. V was cut by 2 bases and J by 0 bases, with 7 bases left in between. The CDR3, as DNA: TGTGCCAGCAGCTTTTCCCTTAGCACAGATACGCAGTATTTT. Its translation: CASSFSLSTDTQYF.

Concerning this clone itself: The same CDR3 also results from other DNA sequences found in this sample. The chain combines TRBV5-1 with TRBJ2-7, with D possibly called TRBD1 or TRBD2 (5 bases each). Germline loops: CDR1 SGHRS, CDR2 YFSETQ. This CDR3 spans 17 amino acids. Trimming pared 2 bases from V and 0 bases from J, leaving 18 bases between. The chain's CDR3 is CASSFASGDPSSYEQYF. The CDR3 region has the DNA TGCGCCAGCAGCTTTGCATCTGGGGACCCGAGCTCCTACGAGCAGTACTTC.

The chain employs TRBV18 and TRBJ2-7; 8 bases line up with TRBD1. V gave up 1 base and J gave up 7 bases; unmatched junction bases: 6. The CDR3 contains 14 residues. Germline CDR1 is KGHSH and CDR2 is LQKENI. CDR3 sequence: CASSPLGQGKEQYF. For the CDR3, the DNA is TGTGCCAGCTCACCACTTGGACAGGGTAAAGAGCAGTACTTC.

The gene calls are TRBV12-5 and TRBJ2-5; no reliable D call. In germline, CDR1 is LGHNT, CDR2 FRNRAP. The CDR3 consists of 13 residues. V lost 0 bases, J lost 4 bases, and 6 bases lay in between. CDR3 in DNA: TGTGCTAGTGGTTTGGTACCCGGAGAGACCCAGTACTTC. Its translation is CASGLVPGETQYF.

The chain carries TRBV7-9 and TRBJ2-7, with 12 bases matching TRBD2. The CDR3 has 15 amino acids. V shed 5 bases and J 2 bases; nucleotides not matched to a gene: 4. The germline V gene has CDR1 SEHNR and CDR2 FQNEAQ (reference sequence). The CDR3 DNA reads as TGTGCCAGCAGCCGGACTAGCGGGACACCCTACGAGCAGTACTTC. The encoded protein is CASSRTSGTPYEQYF.

J is TRBJ2-7 and V is TRBV7-8; D ambiguous. Germline V lookup: CDR1 SGHVS, CDR2 FQNEAQ. The CDR3 covers 13 residues. Trimming removed 2 bases from V and 4 bases from J, with 9 bases in between. CDR3 region: CASSLPASYEQYF. The CDR3 nucleotides are TGTGCCAGCAGCTTACCAGCTAGTTACGAGCAGTACTTC.

This clone has at least ten counts. This CDR3 is also generated by other DNA sequences in the sample. This chain connects TRBV18 to TRBJ1-4, with no clear D. The CDR3 runs 15 residues. Germline V gene sequence: CDR1 KGHSH, CDR2 LQKENI. The V and J ends lost 1 base and 3 bases respectively, with 9 bases between them. The CDR3 spells CASSPRGQPNEKLFF. CDR3 nucleotide sequence: TGTGCCAGCTCACCACGCGGGCAGCCTAATGAAAAACTGTTTTTT.

This chain links TRBV2 with TRBJ1-5; no definite D call. The CDR3 loop spans 15 amino acids. In germline, CDR1 is SNHLY, CDR2 FYNNEI. V shed 1 base and J shed 4 bases, with 11 bases lying between them. As DNA, the CDR3 is TGTGCCAGCAGTGAAGACGAGGGAGTAAATCAGCCCCAGCATTTT. It yields the protein CASSEDEGVNQPQHF.

This clone was seen a single time. The rearrangement links TRBV7-9 to TRBJ1-2; maybe TRBD1 (5 bases). V was shortened by 9 bases and J by 5 bases, with 22 bases between the two germline ends. CDR1 and CDR2 (germline): SEHNR, FQNEAQ (reference sequence). CDR3 length equals 15 residues. The CDR3: CASGLGQSAEYGYTF. CDR3 DNA: TGTGCCAGTGGGCTGGGGCAGTCCGCGGAGTATGGCTACACCTTC.

V gene TRBV4-1 combines with J gene TRBJ1-4; 7 nucleotides agree with TRBD1. V gave up 0 bases and J gave up 5 bases; unmatched junction bases: 6. The germline V gene encodes CDR1 MGHRA and CDR2 YSYEKL. This CDR3 contains 16 residues. The CDR3 coding sequence is TGCGCCAGCAGCCAAGACAACAGGGGTTCCAATGAAAAACTGTTTTTT. It specifies CASSQDNRGSNEKLFF.

Turning to this clone: The identical CDR3 is also encoded by other nucleotide sequences in the sample. The rearrangement joins TRBV5-4 to TRBJ2-5; 10 bases map to TRBD2. The CDR3 contains 15 residues. Germline V lookup: CDR1 SGHNT, CDR2 YYREEE (reference sequence). The V and J ends lost 0 bases and 3 bases, in that order; junction bases with no gene match: 2. The CDR3 region has the DNA TGTGCCAGCAGCTTGGTCCTAGCGGGAGAAGAGACCCAGTACTTC. Protein: CASSLVLAGEETQYF.

The V gene is TRBV11-2, the J gene TRBJ2-3, with 7 positions matching TRBD2. The CDR3 is 15 amino acids. The V gene's germline CDR1 is SGHAT and CDR2 FQNNGV. The junction had 7 bases not matched to a gene; V was cut back by 5 bases and J by 2 bases. CDR3 sequence (DNA): TGTGCCAGCAGCCGAAGCGGGGAGCCCACAGATACGCAGTATTTT. Amino acid sequence: CASSRSGEPTDTQYF.

The chain carries TRBV5-1 and TRBJ2-6; TRBD2 agrees at 7 bases. This CDR3 contains 16 residues. V gave up 4 bases and J gave up 0 bases; unmatched junction bases: 4. Germline CDR1 is SGHRS and CDR2 is YFSETQ. In DNA form, the CDR3 reads TGCGCCAGCAGCGTTAGCGGGCTCTCTGGGGCCAACGTCCTGACTTTC. Encoded protein: CASSVSGLSGANVLTF.